This is a list of T cell receptor beta chains from one sample in a study of T cell clones after liver transplantation. Repertoires were generated with immunoSEQ multiplex PCR, while TCRdb's copy carries only in-frame clones and drops some. Of about 6,100 clones listed, 81% are singletons. Sequenced here: CD8+ T cells from blood, sampled before liver transplant. All receptors come from a human donor who received a liver transplant. CDR3s include the opening cysteine and the closing phenylalanine or tryptophan. Fields, in order: J gene, clone size, V gene, D gene, CDR3 protein, CDR3 DNA. The D gene is left open where the match is weak. Clone size is given for some rows only: seen once, a few or many times, or a class if the clone is expanded.

J gene: TRBJ2-5
clone size: NA
V gene: TRBV7-3
D gene: TRBD2
CDR3 protein: CASSPLAGAETQYF
CDR3 DNA: TGTGCCAGCAGCCCCCTAGCGGGAGCAGAGACCCAGTACTTC

J gene: TRBJ2-6
clone size: NA
V gene: TRBV7-3
D gene: NA
CDR3 protein: CASSDPGANVLTF
CDR3 DNA: TGTGCCAGCAGCGACCCTGGGGCCAACGTCCTGACTTTC

J gene: TRBJ2-2
clone size: medium-sized
V gene: TRBV7-3
D gene: NA
CDR3 protein: CASSSETGELFF
CDR3 DNA: TGTGCCAGCAGCTCGGAGACCGGGGAGCTGTTTTTT

J gene: TRBJ2-7
clone size: NA
V gene: TRBV7-2
D gene: TRBD2
CDR3 protein: CASSLIAGDYPEQYF
CDR3 DNA: TGTGCCAGCAGCTTAATAGCGGGAGACTACCCAGAGCAGTACTTC

J gene: TRBJ1-2
clone size: medium-sized
V gene: TRBV7-2
D gene: NA
CDR3 protein: CASSLGSGGSYGYTF
CDR3 DNA: TGTGCCAGCAGCTTAGGTTCGGGGGGAAGCTATGGCTACACCTTC

J gene: TRBJ2-7
clone size: NA
V gene: TRBV19
D gene: NA
CDR3 protein: CASSTPLAGKYEQYF
CDR3 DNA: TGTGCCAGTAGTACCCCCTTGGCGGGTAAATACGAGCAGTACTTC

J gene: TRBJ1-6
clone size: NA
V gene: TRBV5-4
D gene: TRBD1
CDR3 protein: CASSLEGTVPNSPLHF
CDR3 DNA: TGTGCCAGCAGCTTGGAGGGGACAGTGCCTAATTCACCCCTCCACTTT

J gene: TRBJ1-3
clone size: NA
V gene: TRBV27
D gene: NA
CDR3 protein: CASKEEGKFGNTIYF
CDR3 DNA: TGTGCCAGCAAGGAGGAGGGTAAGTTCGGAAACACCATATATTTT

J gene: TRBJ2-3
clone size: few
V gene: TRBV13
D gene: TRBD2
CDR3 protein: CASRHSGGGTTDTQYF
CDR3 DNA: TGTGCCAGCAGACATAGCGGGGGGGGAACCACAGATACGCAGTATTTT

J gene: TRBJ1-1
clone size: few
V gene: TRBV28
D gene: NA
CDR3 protein: CASSLMPLFHGTEAFF
CDR3 DNA: TGTGCCAGCAGTTTAATGCCCCTCTTTCACGGCACTGAAGCTTTCTTT

J gene: TRBJ2-3
clone size: NA
V gene: TRBV4-2
D gene: NA
CDR3 protein: CASSQAPPPQYGDTQYF
CDR3 DNA: TGTGCCAGCAGCCAAGCACCGCCCCCCCAGTACGGGGATACGCAGTATTTT

J gene: TRBJ1-6
clone size: NA
V gene: TRBV6-4
D gene: NA
CDR3 protein: CAPGAHNPANSPLHF
CDR3 DNA: TGTGCCCCGGGGGCACACAACCCGGCCAATTCACCCCTCCATTTT

J gene: TRBJ1-6
clone size: NA
V gene: TRBV7-2
D gene: NA
CDR3 protein: CASSLNRRNLWNSPLHF
CDR3 DNA: TGTGCCAGCAGCTTAAATCGACGGAATCTCTGGAATTCACCCCTCCACTTT